This T cell receptor beta chain was recorded in a study of beta chain features in type 1 diabetes. In this sample, this clone turned up many times. Its specificity is not known. Other DNA sequences in the sample encode the same CDR3. CDR1 and CDR2 (germline): SGHTA, FQGNSA. V lost 3 bases and J lost 3, with 0 bases in between. The CDR3 consists of 11 residues. Regarding the study as a whole: Researchers cautioned that cDNA sequencing could over-represent cells with high TCR expression. Across all four CD4+ subsets, people with type 1 diabetes showed modestly shorter TCRB CDR3s.

Expressed TCRB transcripts were sequenced because the isolated RNA had all been reverse transcribed beforehand. Profiled with immunoSEQ multiplex PCR; TCRdb holds only in-frame clones, not every one. The table has approximately 130,000 clones, 17% seen once. The genes are TRBV7-2 and TRBJ2-1; D is uncertain. The receptor comes from a man between 18 and 35 years old with type 1 diabetes. The specimen was central memory CD4+ T cells from blood. The DNA for the CDR3 is TGTGCCAGCAGCTTCTACAATGAGCAGTTCTTC. Translating it yields CASSFYNEQFF.